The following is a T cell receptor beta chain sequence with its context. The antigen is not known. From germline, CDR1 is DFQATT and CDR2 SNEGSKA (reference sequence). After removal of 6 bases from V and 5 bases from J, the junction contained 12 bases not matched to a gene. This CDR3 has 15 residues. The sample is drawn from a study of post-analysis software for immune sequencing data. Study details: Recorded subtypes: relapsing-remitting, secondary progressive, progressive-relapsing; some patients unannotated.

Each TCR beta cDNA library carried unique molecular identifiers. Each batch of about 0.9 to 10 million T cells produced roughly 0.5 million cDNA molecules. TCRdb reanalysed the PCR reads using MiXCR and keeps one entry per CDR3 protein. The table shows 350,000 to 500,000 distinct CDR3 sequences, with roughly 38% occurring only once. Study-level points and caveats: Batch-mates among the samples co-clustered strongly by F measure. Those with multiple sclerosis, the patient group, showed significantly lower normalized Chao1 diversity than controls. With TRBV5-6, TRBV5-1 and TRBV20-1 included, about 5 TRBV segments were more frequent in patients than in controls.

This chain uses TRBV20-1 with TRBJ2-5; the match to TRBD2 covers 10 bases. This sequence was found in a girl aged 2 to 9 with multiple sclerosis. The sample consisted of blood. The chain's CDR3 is CSARLAGDQRETQYF. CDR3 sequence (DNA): TGCAGTGCCAGACTAGCGGGCGACCAAAGGGAGACCCAGTACTTC.